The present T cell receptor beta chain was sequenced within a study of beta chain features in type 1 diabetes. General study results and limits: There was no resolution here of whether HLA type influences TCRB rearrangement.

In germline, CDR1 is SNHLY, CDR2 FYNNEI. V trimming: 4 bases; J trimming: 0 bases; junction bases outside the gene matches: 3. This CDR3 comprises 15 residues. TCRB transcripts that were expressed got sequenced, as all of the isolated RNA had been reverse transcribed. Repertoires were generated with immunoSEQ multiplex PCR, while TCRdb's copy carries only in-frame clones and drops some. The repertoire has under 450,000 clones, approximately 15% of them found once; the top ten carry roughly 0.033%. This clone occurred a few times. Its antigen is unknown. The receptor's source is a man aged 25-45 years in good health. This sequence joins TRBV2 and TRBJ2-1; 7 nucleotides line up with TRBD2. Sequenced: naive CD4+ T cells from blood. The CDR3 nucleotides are TGTGCCAGCAGTGTGGGGGGGAGCTCCTACAATGAGCAGTTCTTC. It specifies CASSVGGSSYNEQFF.